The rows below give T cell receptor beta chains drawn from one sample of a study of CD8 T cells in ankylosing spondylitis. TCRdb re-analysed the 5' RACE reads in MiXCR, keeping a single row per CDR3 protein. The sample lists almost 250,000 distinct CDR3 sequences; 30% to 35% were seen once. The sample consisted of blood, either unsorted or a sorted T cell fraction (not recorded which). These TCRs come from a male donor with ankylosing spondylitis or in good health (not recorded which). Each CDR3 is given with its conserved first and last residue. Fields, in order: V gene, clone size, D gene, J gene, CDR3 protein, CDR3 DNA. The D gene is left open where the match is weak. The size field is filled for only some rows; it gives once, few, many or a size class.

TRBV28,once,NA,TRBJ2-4,CASPLVGRGNIQYF,TGTGCCAGCCCATTAGTCGGGCGGGGAAACATTCAGTACTTC
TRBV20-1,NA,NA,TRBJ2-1,CSARPWGGPPGEQFF,TGCAGTGCTAGGCCGTGGGGGGGGCCGCCGGGTGAGCAGTTCTTC
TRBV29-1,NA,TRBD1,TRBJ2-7,CSVQGTGYEQYF,TGCAGCGTTCAGGGGACAGGCTACGAGCAGTACTTC
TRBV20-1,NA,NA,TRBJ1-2,CSLEGANYGYTF,TGCAGTCTTGAGGGAGCTAACTATGGCTACACCTTC
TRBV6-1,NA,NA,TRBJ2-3,CATSRGMDTDTQYF,TGTGCCACCTCCCGGGGGATGGACACAGATACGCAGTATTTT
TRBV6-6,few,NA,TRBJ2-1,CASSSPTDNEQFF,TGTGCCAGCAGTTCCCCGACAGACAATGAGCAGTTCTTC
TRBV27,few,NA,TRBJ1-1,CASSSGRQALNTEAFF,TGTGCCAGCAGTTCGGGCCGGCAGGCATTGAACACTGAAGCTTTCTTT
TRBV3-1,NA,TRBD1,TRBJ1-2,CASSPGDRKVAF,TGTGCCAGCAGCCCGGGGGACAGGAAAGTTGCCTTC
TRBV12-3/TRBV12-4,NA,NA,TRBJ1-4,CASSSLRTGFTNEKLFF,TGTGCCAGCAGTTCTCTTCGAACAGGGTTCACTAATGAAAAACTGTTTTTT
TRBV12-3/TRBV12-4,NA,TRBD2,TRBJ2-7,CASSGTSGGYEQYF,TGTGCCAGCAGCGGGACTAGCGGCGGCTACGAGCAGTACTTC
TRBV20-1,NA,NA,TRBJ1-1,CSARGRTEAFF,TGCAGTGCTAGGGGGAGAACTGAAGCTTTCTTT
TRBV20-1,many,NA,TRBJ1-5,CSASRGIDQPQHF,TGCAGTGCTAGTCGTGGAATCGATCAGCCCCAGCATTTT
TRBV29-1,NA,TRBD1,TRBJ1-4,CSVGHRGANEKLFF,TGCAGCGTCGGTCACAGGGGTGCTAATGAAAAACTGTTTTTT
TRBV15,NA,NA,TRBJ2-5,CATSREAVIETQYF,TGTGCCACCAGCAGAGAGGCTGTTATTGAGACCCAGTACTTC
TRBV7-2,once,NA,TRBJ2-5,CASSPVTIGETQYF,TGTGCCAGCAGCCCCGTGACAATCGGGGAGACCCAGTACTTC
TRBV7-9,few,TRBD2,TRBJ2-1,CASHNRGDEQFF,TGTGCCAGCCACAACCGGGGGGATGAGCAGTTCTTC
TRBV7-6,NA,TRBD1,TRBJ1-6,CASSDRVDSPLHF,TGTGCCAGCAGCGACAGGGTGGATTCACCCCTCCACTTT
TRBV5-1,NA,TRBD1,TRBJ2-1,CASSSGQGTGNEQFF,TGCGCCAGCAGCTCAGGACAGGGGACCGGGAATGAGCAGTTCTTC
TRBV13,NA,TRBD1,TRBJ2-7,CASSKPGQGHEQYF,TGTGCCAGCAGCAAACCGGGACAGGGACACGAGCAGTACTTC
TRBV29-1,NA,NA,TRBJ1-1,CSVSRNTEAFF,TGCAGCGTTAGCCGGAACACTGAAGCTTTCTTT
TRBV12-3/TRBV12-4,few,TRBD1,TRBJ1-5,CASRRTGDSQPQHF,TGTGCCAGCAGGCGGACAGGGGATAGTCAGCCCCAGCATTTT
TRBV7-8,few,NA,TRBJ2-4,CASSPPLWRDTHNIQYF,TGTGCCAGCAGCCCTCCTCTTTGGCGGGACACCCATAACATTCAGTACTTC
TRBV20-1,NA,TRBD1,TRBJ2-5,CSARSPDRAETQYF,TGCAGTGCTAGGAGCCCTGACAGGGCGGAGACCCAGTACTTC
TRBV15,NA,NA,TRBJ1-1,CATSRGHVGQTEAFF,TGTGCCACCAGCAGAGGACATGTGGGTCAAACTGAAGCTTTCTTT
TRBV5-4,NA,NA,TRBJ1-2,CASTTGINYGYTF,TGTGCCAGCACCACAGGGATAAACTATGGCTACACCTTC
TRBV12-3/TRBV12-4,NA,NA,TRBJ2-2,CASSVRTVNTGELFF,TGTGCCAGTTCAGTCCGGACAGTTAACACCGGGGAGCTGTTTTTT
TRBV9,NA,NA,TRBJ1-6,CASSVDGLRSYNSPLHF,TGTGCCAGCAGCGTGGATGGGTTGCGTTCCTATAATTCACCCCTCCACTTT
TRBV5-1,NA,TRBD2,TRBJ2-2,CASSRGLAGAAGELFF,TGCGCCAGCAGCCGCGGACTAGCGGGGGCCGCCGGGGAGCTGTTTTTT
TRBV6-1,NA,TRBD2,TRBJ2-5,CASTDGGGAWETQYF,TGTGCCAGCACGGACGGCGGGGGGGCCTGGGAGACCCAGTACTTC
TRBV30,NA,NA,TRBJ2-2,CAWNPQGVSGELFF,TGTGCCTGGAACCCACAGGGAGTCTCCGGGGAGCTGTTTTTT
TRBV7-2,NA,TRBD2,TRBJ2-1,CASSLVRGGRGEQFF,TGTGCCAGCAGCTTAGTCCGCGGGGGAAGGGGTGAGCAGTTCTTC
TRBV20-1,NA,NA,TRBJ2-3,CSARDTGAHGDTQYF,TGCAGTGCTAGAGATACCGGGGCCCACGGGGATACGCAGTATTTT
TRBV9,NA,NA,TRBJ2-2,CASSVGEDPPGELFF,TGTGCCAGCAGCGTAGGTGAGGACCCCCCCGGGGAGCTGTTTTTT
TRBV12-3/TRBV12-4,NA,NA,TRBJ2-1,CASSLAPSYNEQFF,TGTGCCAGCAGTTTAGCGCCCAGTTACAATGAGCAGTTCTTC
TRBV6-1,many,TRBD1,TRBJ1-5,CASSKSTGGRSNQPQHF,TGTGCCAGCAGTAAGTCAACAGGGGGCAGAAGCAATCAGCCCCAGCATTTT
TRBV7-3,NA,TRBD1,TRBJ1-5,CASSLTGTGRLYSNQPQHF,TGTGCCAGCAGCTTAACGGGGACAGGGAGGCTATATAGCAATCAGCCCCAGCATTTT
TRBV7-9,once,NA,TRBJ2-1,CASSLGGLVSEQFF,TGTGCCAGCAGCTTAGGGGGACTGGTCTCTGAGCAGTTCTTC
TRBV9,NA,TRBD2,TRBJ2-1,CASSSSGGDYNEQFF,TGTGCCAGCAGCTCATCCGGGGGGGACTACAATGAGCAGTTCTTC
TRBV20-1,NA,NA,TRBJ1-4,CSALWPAATNEKLFF,TGCAGTGCCCTCTGGCCGGCGGCAACTAATGAAAAACTGTTTTTT
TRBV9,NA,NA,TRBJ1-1,CASSPPSGAGNTEAFF,TGTGCCAGCAGCCCCCCCTCCGGGGCAGGGAACACTGAAGCTTTCTTT